The clone carrying this T cell receptor beta chain has only a few counts. Antigen: not known. The authors prepared the TCRbeta library with unique molecular identifiers. TCRdb itself ran the PCR reads through MiXCR, one entry per CDR3 protein. The profile shows hundreds of thousands of distinct CDR3 sequences, under 15% of them singletons. Germline V CDR1 and CDR2: MDHEN, SYDVKM. This CDR3 has 16 amino acids. The germline V and J ends were trimmed by 1 base and 3 bases, with 15 bases remaining between them. This specimen comes from a study of T-cell reconstitution after alpha-beta-depleted transplantation in children. General study findings and limits: The authors attributed T-cell counts and diversity one year after transplant mostly to newly produced T cells. Two months or so post-transplant, alpha-beta T cells reportedly derived from several hundred expanded graft clones. Surviving recipient T cells and thymic progenitors produced the high day-60 TCRbeta diversity seen in some patients.

This sequence was found in a male patient between 5 and 17 years old who had a stem cell transplant for acute myeloid leukemia, so the T cells may come from the graft donor. The chain combines TRBV28 with TRBJ1-1; no definite D call. The sequencing used PBMCs, mostly from graft donor cells, collected 360 days after TCRalphabeta/CD19-depleted stem cell transplant. CDR3 nucleotide sequence: TGTGCCAGCAGTTTATCTGACCGGATCGGAGACACTGAAGCTTTCTTT. Its translation: CASSLSDRIGDTEAFF.